The TCR beta chain under discussion was sequenced for a study of control samples from healthy donors and cancer patients. Per the germline V gene, CDR1 is SGHRS and CDR2 is YFSETQ. The V end was cut by 7 bases, the J end by 2 bases, with 9 bases between. This CDR3 region has 12 residues. The repertoire was sequenced with immunoSEQ multiplex PCR; TCRdb's copy has only in-frame clones and lacks some. The table lists 100,000 to 150,000 clones, around 92% of them singletons, with 0.58% in the top ten. Sequencing input: PBMCs. The V gene is TRBV5-1, the J gene TRBJ1-2; D gene uncertain. The sequence came from an elderly man with head and neck cancer. The CDR3 loop is CASALDNYGYTF. CDR3 bases: TGCGCCAGCGCCCTGGACAACTATGGCTACACCTTC.